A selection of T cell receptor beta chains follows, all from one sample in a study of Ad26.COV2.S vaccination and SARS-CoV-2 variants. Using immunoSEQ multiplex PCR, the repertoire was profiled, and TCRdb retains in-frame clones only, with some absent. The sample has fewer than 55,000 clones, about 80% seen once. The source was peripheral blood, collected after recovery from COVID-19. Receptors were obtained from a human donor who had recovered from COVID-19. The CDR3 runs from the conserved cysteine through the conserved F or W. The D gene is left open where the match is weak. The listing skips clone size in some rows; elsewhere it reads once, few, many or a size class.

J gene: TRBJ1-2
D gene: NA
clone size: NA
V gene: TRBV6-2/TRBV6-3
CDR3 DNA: TGTGCCAGCAGTTACCCCTCCAGGCGGACCTATGGCTACACCTTC
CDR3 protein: CASSYPSRRTYGYTF

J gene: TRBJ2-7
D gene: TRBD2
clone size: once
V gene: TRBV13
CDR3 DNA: TGTGCCAGCAGCAGGGGACTAGCGGGCTACGAGCAGTACTTC
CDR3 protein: CASSRGLAGYEQYF

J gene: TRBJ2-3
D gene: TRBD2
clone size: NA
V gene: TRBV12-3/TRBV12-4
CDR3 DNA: TGTGCCAGCAGGGACCGGCTAGCGGGGAGATCCCTTTGG
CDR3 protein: CASRDRLAGRSLW

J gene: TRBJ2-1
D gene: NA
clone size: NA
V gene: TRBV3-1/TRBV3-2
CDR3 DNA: TGTGCCAGCAGCCAATCGTCAGGGGTCTACAATGAGCAGTTCTTC
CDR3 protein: CASSQSSGVYNEQFF

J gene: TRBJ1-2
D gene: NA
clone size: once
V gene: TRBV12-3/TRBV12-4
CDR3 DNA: TGTGCCAGCAGTTTAGAAACAGTCTATGGCTACACCTTC
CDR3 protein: CASSLETVYGYTF

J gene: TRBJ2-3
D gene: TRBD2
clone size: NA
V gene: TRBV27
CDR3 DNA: TGTGCCAGCAGGGCTAGCGGCCCCACAGATACGCAGTATTTT
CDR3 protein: CASRASGPTDTQYF

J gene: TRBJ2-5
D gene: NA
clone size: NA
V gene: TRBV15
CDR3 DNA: TGTGCCACCAGCTCCCCGGGTCAGGACGTAGGGACCCAGTACTTC
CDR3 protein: CATSSPGQDVGTQYF

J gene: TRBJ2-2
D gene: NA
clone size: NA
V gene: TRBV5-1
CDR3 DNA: TGCGCCAGCAGCCCTGCCGGGACGCTCACCGGGGAGCTGTTTTTT
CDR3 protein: CASSPAGTLTGELFF

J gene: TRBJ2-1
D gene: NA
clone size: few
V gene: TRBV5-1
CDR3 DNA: TGCGCCAGCAGCTTGGGCGGACAAATCCAGTTCTTC
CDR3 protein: CASSLGGQIQFF

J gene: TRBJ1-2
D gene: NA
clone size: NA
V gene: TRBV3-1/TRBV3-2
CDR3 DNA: TGTGCCAGCAGCCAAGATCGGGGGACGCACTTCTTC
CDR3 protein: CASSQDRGTHFF

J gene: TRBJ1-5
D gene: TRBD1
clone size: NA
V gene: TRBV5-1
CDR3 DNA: TGCGCCAGCAGCCTGGGACAGGTGGGTCAGCCCCAGCATTTT
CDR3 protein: CASSLGQVGQPQHF

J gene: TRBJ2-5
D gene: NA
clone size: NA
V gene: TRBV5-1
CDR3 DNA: TGCGCCAGCAGCCCCACGGACGTGATAAAGGCCCAGTACTTC
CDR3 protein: CASSPTDVIKAQYF

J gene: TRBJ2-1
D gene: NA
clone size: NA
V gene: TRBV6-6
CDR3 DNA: TGTGCCAGCAGCCTCAAGTGGAGGGAGCACAATGAGCAGTTCTTC
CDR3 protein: CASSLKWREHNEQFF

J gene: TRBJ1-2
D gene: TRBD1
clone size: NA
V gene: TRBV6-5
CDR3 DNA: TGTGCCAGCTCCGGGACAGCCCATGGCTACACCTTC
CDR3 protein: CASSGTAHGYTF

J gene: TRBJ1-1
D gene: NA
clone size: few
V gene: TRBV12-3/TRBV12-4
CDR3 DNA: TGTGCCAGCAGTTTGCAGGGAAGGACTGAAGCTTTCTTT
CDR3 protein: CASSLQGRTEAFF

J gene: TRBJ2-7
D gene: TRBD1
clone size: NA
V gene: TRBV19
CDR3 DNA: TGTGCCAGTAGTCCCGGGACAGGGGAAGTAAGCGAGCAGTACTTC
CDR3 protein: CASSPGTGEVSEQYF